This TCR beta chain was found in a study of regulatory T cells in long-lasting Graves disease. Arm-PCR of CDR3 regions and iRepertoire HTBI primers were used to build TCR beta libraries. MiXCR was run by TCRdb on the multiplex PCR reads, yielding one entry per CDR3 protein. The sample holds 530,000 or so distinct CDR3 sequences, approximately 12% seen once. As to time point: newly diagnosed GD, antithyroid drugs for less than 3 months. With RNA extracted from PBMCs as input, the TCR library was made. The CDR3 spans 15 residues. Germline CDR1 is SEHNR and CDR2 is FQNEAQ (reference sequence). V lost 2 bases and J 5 bases, leaving 16 bases between the germline ends. This sample was shared with a second study, whose subject was T cells in Graves' hyperthyroidism and ophthalmopathy.

Source: peripheral blood mononuclear cells (PBMCs), taken at new diagnosis, from a patient treated with antithyroid drugs. This TCR derives from a man aged 30 to 39 with Graves disease. The chain links TRBV7-9 to TRBJ2-7, with TRBD1 as a possible D gene (6 bases). Here the CDR3 reads CASSLIGSAGDEQYF. CDR3 bases: TGTGCCAGCAGCTTAATCGGGTCTGCAGGGGACGAGCAGTACTTC.